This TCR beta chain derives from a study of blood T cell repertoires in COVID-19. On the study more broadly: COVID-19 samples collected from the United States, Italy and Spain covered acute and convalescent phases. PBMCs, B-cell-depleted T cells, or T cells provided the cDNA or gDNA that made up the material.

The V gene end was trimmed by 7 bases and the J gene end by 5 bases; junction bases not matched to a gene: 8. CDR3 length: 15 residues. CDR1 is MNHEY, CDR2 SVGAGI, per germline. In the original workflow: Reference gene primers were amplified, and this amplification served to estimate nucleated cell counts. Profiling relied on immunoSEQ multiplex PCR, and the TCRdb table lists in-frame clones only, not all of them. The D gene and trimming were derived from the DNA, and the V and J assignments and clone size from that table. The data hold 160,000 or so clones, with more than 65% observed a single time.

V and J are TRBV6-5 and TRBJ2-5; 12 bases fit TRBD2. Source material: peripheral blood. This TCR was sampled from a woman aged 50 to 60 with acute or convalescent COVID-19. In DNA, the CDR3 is TGTGCCAGCATACTTCTAGCGGGGGGGCGGGAGACCCAGTACTTC. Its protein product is CASILLAGGRETQYF.